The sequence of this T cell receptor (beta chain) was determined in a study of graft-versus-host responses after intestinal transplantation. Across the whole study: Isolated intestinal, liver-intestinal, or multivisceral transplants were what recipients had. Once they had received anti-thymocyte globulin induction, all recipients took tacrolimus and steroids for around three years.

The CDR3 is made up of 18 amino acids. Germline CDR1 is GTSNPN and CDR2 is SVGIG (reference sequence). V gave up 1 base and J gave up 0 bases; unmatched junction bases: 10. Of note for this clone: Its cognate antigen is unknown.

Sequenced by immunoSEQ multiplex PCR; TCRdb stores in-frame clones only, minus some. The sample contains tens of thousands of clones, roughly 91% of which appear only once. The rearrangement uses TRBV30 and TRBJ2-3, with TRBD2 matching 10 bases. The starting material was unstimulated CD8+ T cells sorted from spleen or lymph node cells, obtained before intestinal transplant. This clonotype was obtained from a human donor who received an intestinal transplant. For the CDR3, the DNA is TGTGCCTGGAGTGGGTTCAAGCGGGGGGGCTCCAGCACAGATACGCAGTATTTT. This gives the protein CAWSGFKRGGSSTDTQYF. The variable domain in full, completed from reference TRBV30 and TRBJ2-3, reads SQTIHQWPATLVQPVGSPLSLECTVEGTSNPNLYWYRQAAGRGLQLLFYSVGIGQISSEVPQNLSASRPQDRQFILSSKKLLLSDSGFYLCAWSGFKRGGSSTDTQYFGPGTRLTVL.